The entry below gives a single T cell receptor (beta chain) sequence along with its context. Its antigen has not been determined. No clone much larger than this one lies a single base away; base qualities are absent. The entire isolated RNA was reverse transcribed using the High Capacity cDNA Reverse Transcription Kit, and thus expressed TCRB transcripts were sequenced. Deep immunoSEQ sequencing was performed on naive, central memory and regulatory T cell samples, with an average of roughly 3.3 million total reads per sample. Sorted cells were lysed in RLT buffer, and RNA was extracted using DNase-treated RNeasy Micro or Mini kits according to cell number. To prevent cross-contamination, each cell subset was processed individually, whereas patient and healthy donor samples were processed jointly. The immunoSEQ multiplex PCR was used to amplify TCRB sequences from cDNA, generating 87-bp fragments that spanned the CDR3 region. Sequencing of the amplicons was done on the Illumina HiSeq platform. Regarding the original processing steps: PCR bias was computationally corrected using synthetic template baselines, reads within Hamming distance 2 were collapsed, and singletons that could not be merged were discarded. By aligning reads against IMGT, V, D and J genes, CDR3 length, and insertions or deletions at six rearrangement sites were assigned. Within each subset, clonotype counts were normalized to sorted cell number, and only after that were true diversity and Gini coefficients computed with the tcR R package. The overlap coefficient, calculated on TCRB nucleotide sequences, was used to measure repertoire sharing. TCRdb retrieved this table from immuneACCESS and kept in-frame rearrangements only. Not all clones are present; in checked studies, unresolved V genes account for under half, and no reason is known for the remainder. That table gives V, J and clone size, and the DNA gave D and trimming. This sample is represented by fewer than 200,000 clones; 10% of them were singletons. Clones ranked in the top ten supply 0.5% of the sample.

V loses 6 bases of germline sequence and J loses 8 bases, and the interval between the two ends is 20 bases. The germline V gene supplies CDR1 KGHSH and CDR2 LQKENI. The CDR3 runs 15 amino acids, cysteine and phenylalanine included. Kept here is only the CDR3 DNA, which spans 45 bases and is read in frame from base 1. Each donor gave one peripheral blood draw, roughly 110 mL on average, collected into heparinised tubes. Using a panel that included CD45RO, CCR7, CD25, CD127, CD95 and CD27, naive, central memory, regulatory and stem cell-like memory CD4+ T cells were sorted on a BD FACSAria II. A purity above 98% was achieved for all sorted populations. PBMCs were separated immediately by Lymphoprep density gradient centrifugation and were stained directly, without being cultured. To minimize batch effects, samples were stained and sorted in pairs, one healthy donor with one patient per experiment.

These data come from a study of beta chain features in type 1 diabetes (dated by TCRdb to the late 2010s). About the investigation overall: No differences in mean age, gender distribution, total cell number or subset yield were found between patients and healthy donors. Across all samples, about 110 million sorted cells were examined, and cell number per subset correlated strongly with RNA yield. The study compared TCRB repertoires of sorted circulating CD4+ T cell subsets between recently diagnosed type 1 diabetes patients and matched healthy donors. Regulatory and stem cell-like memory subsets were obtained from only 8 patients and about 8 healthy donors, while naive and central memory subsets were obtained from all 30 or so donors. Overall results and qualifications from the work: PCR might favor shorter templates, but patient and control samples were amplified and corrected together, so any skew would affect both groups equally. Naive, central memory and regulatory TCRB repertoires appeared to be more alike among patients than among healthy donors. HLA sub-analyses involved small numbers of individuals, so any influence of HLA type on TCRB rearrangement remained unresolved. Because cDNA rather than genomic DNA was sequenced, highly expressing activated cells could have been over-represented, although no difference in activation and CD3 levels was found between groups. Fewer insertions and more nucleotide deletions at VDJ recombination sites were observed in patients with type 1 diabetes, implying thymic rearrangement abnormalities. A moderate but significant shortening of TCRB CDR3 length was observed in type 1 diabetes patients in all four CD4+ subsets.

The sequenced sample consisted of central memory CD4+ T cells from blood. The clonotype comes from a man aged 30 to 39 with type 1 diabetes. In this chain, TRBV18 is recombined with TRBJ1-5; TRBD1 is possibly the D segment (5 matching bases). The CDR3 corresponds to CASSWEVVRGEPQHF. The DNA sequence reads TGTGCCAGCTCTTGGGAAGTCGTCCGGGGGGAGCCCCAGCATTTT.